The 18 T cell receptor beta chains presented below share a single source sample, sequenced in a study of shared T cell receptors in the human thymus. Sequencing was performed with immunoSEQ multiplex PCR; in TCRdb, only in-frame clones are kept and a portion is missing. The repertoire holds 55,000 to 80,000 clones, with about 95% as singletons. The specimen was thymocytes. The receptors were gathered from a human donor.

The count of this clone is one. The chain has TRBV7-2 and TRBJ1-1; D is perhaps TRBD1 (6 bases). The germline V gene encodes CDR1 SGHTA and CDR2 FQGNSA. The CDR3 covers 17 residues. V gave up 0 bases and J gave up 6 bases, with 20 bases separating them. In DNA form, the CDR3 reads TGTGCCAGCAGCTTAGCGTCAGGCGGGGGCATGCCCGCTGAAGCTTTCTTT. Amino acids: CASSLASGGGMPAEAFF.

V usage is TRBV27 and J usage is TRBJ2-5; TRBD2 matches at 11 bases. V was clipped by 5 bases and J by 5 bases; unmatched bases: 10. CDR3 length: 16 amino acids. Germline V gene sequence: CDR1 MNHEY, CDR2 SMNVEV (reference sequence). The CDR3 region is CASSAASGRLWETQYF. DNA of the CDR3: TGTGCCAGCAGTGCGGCTAGCGGGAGGTTGTGGGAGACCCAGTACTTC.

This clone came up once. V is TRBV14 and J is TRBJ2-3, with 7 bases matching TRBD1. With V trimmed by 2 bases and J by 0 bases, 8 bases remained unmatched. The CDR3 spans 17 residues. Germline lookup yields CDR1 SGHDN and CDR2 FVKESK. CDR3 protein: CASSQNGRQGSTDTQYF. The CDR3 bases are TGTGCCAGCAGCCAAAATGGTAGACAGGGTAGCACAGATACGCAGTATTTT. Full variable domain (remainder filled in from reference TRBV14 and TRBJ2-3): EAGVTQFPSHSVIEKGQTVTLRCDPISGHDNLYWYRRVMGKEIKFLLHFVKESKQDESGMPNNRFLAERTGGTYSTLKVQPAELEDSGVYFCASSQNGRQGSTDTQYFGPGTRLTVL.

The J gene is TRBJ2-1, the V gene TRBV6-5; 10 bases map to TRBD2. The germline gives CDR1 MNHEY, CDR2 SVGAGI. The CDR3 has 13 amino acids. V lost 10 bases to trimming and J lost 9 bases; unmatched junction nucleotides: 9. CDR3 DNA sequence: TGTGCCACCAAAGCGGGGGGGCCTGCTGAGCAGTTCTTC. It encodes CATKAGGPAEQFF.

V gene TRBV28 combines with J gene TRBJ1-2; a weak D match, TRBD1 (5 bases). With 3 bases removed from V and 1 base from J, the gap between germline ends came to 12 bases. CDR3 length equals 15 residues. Germline V gene lookup returns CDR1 MDHEN and CDR2 SYDVKM. The CDR3 coding sequence is TGTGCCAGCAGTTTTCCGAGACAGTATAACTATGGCTACACCTTC. It specifies CASSFPRQYNYGYTF.

The rearrangement uses TRBV18 and TRBJ2-7; 8 nucleotides match TRBD1. Germline V gene data show CDR1 as KGHSH and CDR2 as LQKENI. This CDR3 spans 12 amino acids. V was clipped by 3 bases and J by 6 bases; unmatched bases: 1. The CDR3 loop is CASSPDRGEQYF. The CDR3 DNA is TGTGCCAGCTCACCTGACAGGGGCGAGCAGTACTTC.

This clone showed up just once. The chain has TRBV9 and TRBJ2-7; 9 nucleotides match TRBD1. Per germline, CDR1 SGDLS and CDR2 YYNGEE. This CDR3 has 14 amino acids. Germline trimming cut 3 bases from V and 3 bases from J; bases unmatched to any gene: 4. The CDR3 nucleotides read TGTGCCAGCAGCGCTATGGGACAGGGCTACGAGCAGTACTTC. Its protein product is CASSAMGQGYEQYF.

The count of this clone is one. V and J are TRBV10-3 and TRBJ1-3; 8 nucleotides line up with TRBD1. This CDR3 is built from 17 residues. Looked up from germline, CDR1 is ENHRY and CDR2 is SYGVKD. With 4 bases clipped from V and 8 bases from J, the junction kept 16 bases outside the gene matches. This CDR3 reads CAISGPRKDRELDTIYF. The CDR3 DNA is TGTGCCATCAGTGGGCCCCGAAAGGACAGGGAGTTGGACACCATATATTTT.

The V call is TRBV15, the J call TRBJ1-4, with unresolved D. The V and J ends lost 3 bases and 4 bases respectively, with 12 bases between them. The CDR3 is 15 residues long. Germline values: CDR1 LNHNV, CDR2 YYDKDF (reference sequence). The CDR3 DNA reads as TGTGCCACCAGCAGGGAACTGGACGGTAATGAAAAACTGTTTTTT. Its protein product is CATSRELDGNEKLFF.

This clone appeared a single time. The V and J genes are TRBV5-1 and TRBJ1-6; TRBD1 is a possible D gene (5 bases). This CDR3 region has 17 residues. Looked up from germline, CDR1 is SGHRS and CDR2 is YFSETQ. The V gene lost 4 bases and the J gene lost 7 bases, with 21 bases spanning the gap. CDR3 sequence: CASSPKPPGRGNSPLHF. CDR3 coding DNA: TGCGCCAGCAGCCCGAAGCCCCCGGGACGGGGAAATTCACCCCTCCACTTT.

The chain employs TRBV29-1 and TRBJ1-2, with D tentatively TRBD1 (6 bases). In germline, CDR1 is SQVTM, CDR2 ANQGSEA. Trimming stripped 3 bases from V and 2 bases from J, with 10 bases between. This CDR3 comprises 13 residues. CDR3 in DNA: TGCAGCGTTGAGGGGGGCGGGAACTATGGCTACACCTTC. This encodes CSVEGGGNYGYTF.

The chain uses TRBV2 and TRBJ2-3; TRBD2 agrees at 7 bases. From germline, CDR1 is SNHLY and CDR2 FYNNEI. CDR3 size: 15 residues. Unmatched junction bases numbered 7, after V lost 7 bases and J lost 0 bases. As DNA, the CDR3 is TGTGCCAGCAAAAGACTAGCAGTAAGCACAGATACGCAGTATTTT. It yields the protein CASKRLAVSTDTQYF.

The J gene is TRBJ1-4, the V gene TRBV12-5; D is unresolved. Trimming removed 2 bases at V and 4 bases at J, with 5 bases between. CDR3 length: 13 amino acids. Looked up from germline, CDR1 is LGHNT and CDR2 is FRNRAP. The CDR3, as DNA: TGTGCTAGTGGTTTGAAAAGTAATGAAAAACTGTTTTTT. As protein: CASGLKSNEKLFF.

In this sample, this clone turned up once. The chain carries TRBV20-1 and TRBJ1-1; D gene uncertain. CDR3 size: 11 residues. V was pared by 0 bases and J by 11 bases, with 10 bases between. Germline V gene lookup returns CDR1 DFQATT and CDR2 SNEGSKA (reference sequence). CDR3 DNA: TGCAGTGCTAGAGACTCCAGGATGGCTTTCTTT. Protein product: CSARDSRMAFF.

The rearrangement joins TRBV5-6 to TRBJ2-2; D is undetermined. V gave up 4 bases and J gave up 1 base, with 14 bases separating them. The CDR3 has 16 residues. Looked up from germline, CDR1 is SGHDT and CDR2 is YYEEEE. As DNA, the CDR3 is TGTGCCAGCAGCCCTTGGGTCCACTTGAACACCGGGGAGCTGTTTTTT. Translation: CASSPWVHLNTGELFF.

The J gene is TRBJ2-1, the V gene TRBV2; 8 bases map to TRBD1. Germline lookup yields CDR1 SNHLY and CDR2 FYNNEI. CDR3 length: 14 residues. The ends lost 5 bases at V and 8 bases at J; junction bases unmatched: 8. CDR3 nucleotide sequence: TGTGCCAGCAGTCGGACAGGGTTTAGGTATGAGCAGTTCTTC. This encodes CASSRTGFRYEQFF.

The CDR3, as DNA: TGTGCCAGCAGCTTTAGAGGGAACCAGCGAAACGCAACTAATGAAAAACTGTTTTTT. Translation: CASSFRGNQRNATNEKLFF. The chain has TRBV7-9 and TRBJ1-4, with D unclear. Trimming pared 3 bases from V and 0 bases from J, leaving 20 bases between. Germline V CDR1 and CDR2: SEHNR, FQNEAQ (reference sequence). The CDR3 is made up of 19 amino acids.

V and J are TRBV18 and TRBJ2-5; no firm D call. In germline, CDR1 is KGHSH, CDR2 LQKENI. The CDR3 length is 12 residues. V lost 0 bases to trimming and J lost 4 bases, with 3 bases between them. CDR3 sequence reads: CASSPPSETQYF. DNA for the CDR3: TGTGCCAGCTCACCACCCTCAGAGACCCAGTACTTC.